The 27 T cell receptor beta chains presented below share a single source sample, sequenced in a study of human T cells and chemical hapten exposure. MiXCR, run by TCRdb on the RACE reads, gives a single entry per CDR3 protein. The sample lists around 120,000 distinct CDR3 sequences, roughly an eighth occurring once. Time point specified: patch test 1, 2 weeks after DPC sensitization. Described treatment: therapeutic diphenylcyclopropenone sensitization with weekly scalp DPC. Sequenced here: whole blood, sampled in connection with sensitization to the hapten diphenylcyclopropenone (DPC). All receptors derive from a man younger than 35 with alopecia areata. Some clones in this sample may be carry-over from other donors' samples.

The CDR3, as DNA: TGTGCCAGTAGTACCGGTTTCGGTCGACCCGCGGACACTGAAGCTTTCTTT. Translation: CASSTGFGRPADTEAFF. This chain uses TRBV19 with TRBJ1-1; D is unclear. This CDR3 contains 17 residues. CDR1 and CDR2 from the germline V gene are LNHDA and SQIVND (reference sequence). The V end lost 4 bases, the J end lost 3 bases, and 21 bases lay between the germline ends. Variable domain in full (rest from reference TRBV19 and TRBJ1-1): DGGITQSPKYLFRKEGQNVTLSCEQNLNHDAMYWYRQDPGQGLRLIYYSQIVNDFQKGDIAEGYSVSREKKESFPLTVTSAQKNPTAFYLCASSTGFGRPADTEAFFGQGTRLTVV.

The chain combines TRBV10-3 with TRBJ2-3; D ambiguous. In germline, CDR1 is ENHRY, CDR2 SYGVKD. This CDR3 region has 14 residues. V dropped 1 base and J dropped 6 bases, with 11 bases sitting between them. The CDR3: CAISELRPADTQYF. In nucleotides, the CDR3 is TGTGCCATCAGTGAGTTAAGACCGGCGGATACGCAGTATTTT.

This clonotype has ten or more counts. The chain uses TRBV7-6 and TRBJ2-2; the D is unclear. Germline CDR1 and CDR2: SGHVS and FNYEAQ. Trimming removed 5 bases from V and 5 bases from J, with 9 bases in between. The CDR3 totals 13 residues. CDR3 nucleotide sequence: TGTGCCAGCAGCCCAAGAGATACCGGGGAGCTGTTTTTT. Its translation: CASSPRDTGELFF.

A remark on this clonotype: This clone may be a read error of a much larger clone one base away. The gene calls are TRBV6-2 or TRBV6-3 and TRBJ2-1, with TRBD2 identical over 8 bases. CDR3 size: 16 residues. Germline V lookup: CDR1 MNHEY, CDR2 SVGEGT. The V segment lost 6 bases and the J segment 11 bases; nucleotides outside the gene matches: 18. The CDR3 nucleotides read TGTGCCAGCAGGACCCCCCAGCGGGGGCTTCATGGGAAGCAGTTCTTC. This encodes CASRTPQRGLHGKQFF.

This CDR3 is CASSSAGSRSYEQYV. The CDR3 bases are TGTGCCAGCAGTTCGGCTGGCTCCCGCTCCTACGAGCAGTACGTC. J is TRBJ2-7 and V is TRBV5-5, with no clear D. Germline V gene lookup returns CDR1 SGHKS and CDR2 YYEKEE (reference sequence). Deletions cut 5 bases from V and 0 bases from J, with 15 bases between. The CDR3 is made up of 15 amino acids.

This clonotype was detected many times. The chain joins TRBV28 to TRBJ2-3; D is uncertain. The CDR3 length is 14 residues. Germline V gives CDR1 MDHEN, CDR2 SYDVKM. Between the trimmed V and J ends, which lost 7 bases and 6 bases, there was a span of 17 bases. This CDR3 is CASKGFSGPDTQYF. Here the CDR3 DNA reads TGTGCCAGCAAAGGCTTCTCCGGGCCCGATACGCAGTATTTT.

The table lists this clonotype with a few counts. The CDR3 DNA reads as TGTGCCAGCAGCTTAGCGTCGGGGTCACGGTCGAGCGAGCAGTACTTC. It translates to CASSLASGSRSSEQYF. V gene TRBV7-6 combines with J gene TRBJ2-7; TRBD2 might be the D (5 bases). With 0 bases removed from V and 6 bases from J, the gap between germline ends came to 18 bases. The CDR3 has 16 residues. From germline, CDR1 is SGHVS and CDR2 FNYEAQ.

The table lists this clonotype with a few counts. CDR3 region: CSARDTGELFF. Here the CDR3 DNA reads TGCAGCGCCCGGGACACCGGGGAGCTGTTTTTT. The chain recombines TRBV29-1 with TRBJ2-2; D unresolved. V lost 7 bases and J 3 bases, leaving 6 bases between the germline ends. The CDR3 spans 11 residues. Germline V gene data show CDR1 as SQVTM and CDR2 as ANQGSEA.

This clonotype was picked up a small number of times. The rearrangement joins TRBV19 to TRBJ2-3, with D possibly matching TRBD1 (5 bases). The CDR3 is 16 amino acids. The germline V and J ends were trimmed by 5 bases and 2 bases, with 17 bases remaining between them. Germline CDR1 is LNHDA and CDR2 is SQIVND (reference sequence). The CDR3 spells CASSPQDSTNTDTQYF. The CDR3 nucleotides read TGTGCCAGTAGTCCGCAAGACAGTACAAACACAGATACGCAGTATTTT.

This chain connects TRBV6-1 to TRBJ2-1, with D unresolved. CDR3 length equals 14 residues. The germline CDR1 and CDR2 sequences are MNHNS and SASEGT. V was cut by 1 base and J by 4 bases, with 8 bases left in between. The CDR3 protein is CASSEGAPYNEQFF. CDR3 coding DNA: TGTGCCAGCAGTGAAGGGGCTCCGTACAATGAGCAGTTCTTC.

This rearrangement joins TRBV29-1 to TRBJ2-4, with 10 bases aligning to TRBD1. J lost 1 base, V lost 6 bases, and 3 bases had no gene match. CDR3 length equals 14 residues. Germline loops: CDR1 SQVTM, CDR2 ANQGSEA. This CDR3 is CSVGTGDAKNIQYF. The CDR3 DNA reads TGCAGCGTCGGGACAGGGGACGCCAAAAACATTCAGTACTTC. Combining the CDR3 with reference TRBV29-1 and TRBJ2-4 gives the whole variable domain SAVISQKPSRDICQRGTSLTIQCQVDSQVTMMFWYRQQPGQSLTLIATANQGSEATYESGFVIDKFPISRPNLTFSTLTVSNMSPEDSSIYLCSVGTGDAKNIQYFGAGTRLSVL.

This clonotype was counted only a few times. The chain couples TRBV4-3 to TRBJ1-1; no reliable D call. The CDR3 is 15 amino acids. Trimming took 0 bases from V and 2 from J, leaving 10 bases between them. In germline, CDR1 is LGHNA, CDR2 YSLEER. The CDR3 DNA reads TGCGCCAGCAGCCAAGATCGGCAGCATAACACTGAAGCTTTCTTT. Translated, it gives CASSQDRQHNTEAFF.

The CDR3 DNA reads TGTGCCAGCAGCGGAGGGGACAGCTATGGCTACACCTTC. Residues: CASSGGDSYGYTF. V gene TRBV9 combines with J gene TRBJ1-2, with TRBD1 matching 7 bases. Germline CDR1 and CDR2: SGDLS and YYNGEE. Trimming removed 3 bases from V and 4 bases from J; junction bases left unmatched: 3. The CDR3 loop spans 13 amino acids. Complete variable domain (other parts from reference TRBV9 and TRBJ1-2): DSGVTQTPKHLITATGQRVTLRCSPRSGDLSVYWYQQSLDQGLQFLIQYYNGEERAKGNILERFSAQQFPDLHSELNLSSLELGDSALYFCASSGGDSYGYTFGSGTRLTVV.

The chain joins TRBV11-2 to TRBJ2-3; perhaps TRBD1 as D (8 bases). Germline CDR1 SGHAT, CDR2 FQNNGV. The CDR3 totals 17 residues. The V and J ends lost 5 bases and 5 bases respectively, with 23 bases between them. The DNA of the CDR3 is TGTGCCAGCAGCCCCCGGACAGGGACTATGAAGGGAGATACGCAGTATTTT. Amino acids: CASSPRTGTMKGDTQYF. The complete variable domain, with remaining parts taken from reference TRBV11-2 and TRBJ2-3, reads EAGVAQSPRYKIIEKRQSVAFWCNPISGHATLYWYQQILGQGPKLLIQFQNNGVVDDSQLPKDRFSAERLKGVDSTLKIQPAKLEDSAVYLCASSPRTGTMKGDTQYFGPGTRLTVL.

This clonotype showed up just a few times. The gene calls are TRBV28 and TRBJ1-2; D may be TRBD1 (6 bases). The V end was cut by 6 bases, the J end by 6 bases, with 11 bases between. The germline gives CDR1 MDHEN, CDR2 SYDVKM. The CDR3 has 12 residues. The CDR3 spells CASRAGANGYTF. The DNA of the CDR3 is TGTGCCAGCAGAGCAGGGGCAAATGGCTACACCTTC.

Of note for this clonotype: This sequence may be a read error, since a much larger clone differs from it by one base. The V call is TRBV6-4, the J call TRBJ2-2; tentative D call: TRBD2 (5 bases). Germline CDR1 and CDR2: MRHNA and SNTAGT. The CDR3 is 15 amino acids. The V gene lost 8 bases and the J gene lost 0 bases, with 13 bases spanning the gap. The CDR3: CASGLTGSNTGELFF. The CDR3 DNA is TGTGCCAGCGGTCTCACGGGATCGAACACCGGGGAGCTGTTTTTT.

The CDR3 coding sequence is TGTGCCAGCAGCCAAAGGCCCGGGATCACTAATGAAAAACTGTTTTTT. This gives the protein CASSQRPGITNEKLFF. The J gene is TRBJ1-4, the V gene TRBV14; no clear D. V dropped 2 bases and J dropped 2 bases, with 12 bases sitting between them. Germline V CDR1 and CDR2: SGHDN, FVKESK. This CDR3 has 16 residues.

This clonotype was seen only a few times. This CDR3 is CASSYRSTAVGTNEQFF. The CDR3 DNA is TGTGCCAGCAGTTACCGATCGACAGCGGTGGGTACCAATGAGCAGTTCTTC. The chain joins TRBV6-2 or TRBV6-3 to TRBJ2-1, with D tentatively TRBD1 or TRBD2 (5 bases each). The CDR3 sequence is 17 residues long. The germline V and J ends were trimmed by 2 bases and 6 bases, with 20 bases remaining between them. Germline values: CDR1 MNHEY, CDR2 SVGEGT.

This chain uses TRBV11-2 with TRBJ2-7; D possibly uses TRBD1 or TRBD2 (5 bases each). Germline CDR1 SGHAT, CDR2 FQNNGV. The CDR3 has 17 amino acids. V lost 4 bases and J 4 bases, leaving 23 bases between the germline ends. CDR3 DNA sequence: TGTGCCAGCAGCTCGCCCTTCCGGGACGACAGTTGGTACGAGCAGTACTTC. Its protein is CASSSPFRDDSWYEQYF.

The V gene is TRBV28, the J gene TRBJ2-3; no reliable D call. The CDR3 has 13 residues. Germline CDR1 reads MDHEN; CDR2 reads SYDVKM. Trimming pared 4 bases from V and 1 base from J, leaving 6 bases between. CDR3 sequence: CASSWQGTDTQYF. DNA of the CDR3: TGTGCCAGCAGTTGGCAGGGCACAGATACGCAGTATTTT.

This clonotype was counted at least ten times. This chain links TRBV6-2 or TRBV6-3 with TRBJ2-7, with 7 positions matching TRBD1. The germline V gene has CDR1 MNHEY and CDR2 SVGEGT. V shed 1 base, J shed 3 bases, and the junction held 6 bases outside the gene matches. The CDR3 spans 15 residues. The CDR3 reads CASSYLGQADYEQYF. CDR3 nucleotides: TGTGCCAGCAGTTACTTAGGACAGGCCGACTACGAGCAGTACTTC.

In its sample, this clonotype was seen a few times. The chain uses TRBV29-1 and TRBJ2-3; 8 nucleotides match TRBD2. The CDR3 runs 14 residues. V shed 6 bases and J 1 base; nucleotides not matched to a gene: 6. Germline CDR1 and CDR2: SQVTM and ANQGSEA. The chain's CDR3 is CSVARAGGTDTQYF. CDR3 in DNA: TGCAGCGTCGCAAGAGCGGGGGGCACAGATACGCAGTATTTT.

Here the CDR3 DNA reads TGTGCCAGCAGCCAAGATACGGACAGGGTGGATCCTGAAGCTTTCTTT. Its translation: CASSQDTDRVDPEAFF. The chain links TRBV14 to TRBJ1-1, with 8 bases identical to TRBD1. Per germline, CDR1 SGHDN and CDR2 FVKESK. J was trimmed by 6 bases and V by 0 bases; bases with no gene match: 9. This CDR3 has 16 residues.

The chain carries TRBV5-5 and TRBJ2-7; possibly TRBD1 for D (6 bases). The CDR3 runs to 13 residues. Germline V gene lookup returns CDR1 SGHKS and CDR2 YYEKEE (reference sequence). Trimming left V 4 bases short and J 6 bases short, with 14 bases between. This CDR3 is CASSITGSSEQYV. CDR3 sequence (DNA): TGTGCCAGCAGCATTACAGGGTCTTCCGAGCAGTACGTC.

This clonotype was seen a handful of times. J is TRBJ1-2 and V is TRBV18; TRBD1 agrees at 8 bases. This CDR3 contains 13 residues. Germline-derived CDR1 and CDR2 are KGHSH and LQKENI. V gave up 5 bases and J gave up 3 bases; unmatched junction bases: 2. In DNA, the CDR3 is TGTGCCAGCTCAAAGGACAGGGACTATGGCTACACCTTC. Its protein product is CASSKDRDYGYTF.

The rearrangement links TRBV7-9 to TRBJ2-4; TRBD1 matches at 7 bases. Germline loops: CDR1 SEHNR, CDR2 FQNEAQ (reference sequence). Trimming at V came to 5 bases and at J to 0 bases, leaving 7 bases not matched to a gene. CDR3 length: 16 amino acids. CDR3 sequence: CASSLRQGTAKNIQYF. The CDR3, as DNA: TGTGCCAGCAGCCTCCGACAGGGCACAGCCAAAAACATTCAGTACTTC.

This clonotype was recorded at least ten times. The chain has TRBV29-1 and TRBJ1-4, with D tentatively TRBD1 (6 bases). The V end was cut by 0 bases, the J end by 1 base, with 18 bases between. CDR1 SQVTM and CDR2 ANQGSEA come from the germline V gene. CDR3 length: 18 residues. As DNA, the CDR3 is TGCAGCGTTGAAGATCGAGTACAGGGAGGAGTAACTAATGAAAAACTGTTTTTT. Protein: CSVEDRVQGGVTNEKLFF.